A single sample gave rise to the 7 T cell receptor beta chains below, sequenced in a study of Graves' ophthalmopathy and Graves' hyperthyroidism. Amplified material comprised TCR beta CDR3 regions derived from RNA transcripts. After a first-round RT-PCR with HTBI primers, a second-round multiplex PCR was run. TCRdb independently ran MiXCR on the multiplex PCR reads; one entry per CDR3 protein. This sample carries some 520,000 distinct CDR3 sequences, approximately 15% of them seen once, and the ten largest clones take 9.8%. Sequencing used blood. The receptors derive from a woman in her 30s with Graves' ophthalmopathy.

This clonotype was seen many times. This sequence joins TRBV7-2 and TRBJ2-7; 10 nucleotides agree with TRBD1. CDR3 length: 14 amino acids. Germline CDR1 and CDR2: SGHTA and FQGNSA. V trimming: 3 bases; J trimming: 5 bases; junction bases outside the gene matches: 4. As DNA, the CDR3 is TGTGCCAGCAGCTTTGGACAGGGGGGCGACGAGCAGTACTTC. It yields the protein CASSFGQGGDEQYF.

In this sample, this clonotype turned up many times. This chain connects TRBV27 to TRBJ1-6; D not resolved. V was cut by 8 bases and J by 8 bases, with 13 bases left in between. The germline CDR1 and CDR2 sequences are MNHEY and SMNVEV (reference sequence). The CDR3 runs to 13 residues. The CDR3 DNA follows: TGTGCCAGCTCAAGTCGGAGGGATTCACCCCTCCACTTT. It specifies CASSSRRDSPLHF.

In its sample, this clonotype was seen a few times. This sequence joins TRBV20-1 and TRBJ2-7; TRBD1 might be the D (6 bases). Per the germline V gene, CDR1 is DFQATT and CDR2 is SNEGSKA (reference sequence). Trimming took off 6 bases at V and 3 bases at J, with 15 bases between the two ends. The CDR3 spans 13 residues. Here the CDR3 reads CSAPSYRDYEQYF. The CDR3 bases are TGCAGTGCACCCAGCTACAGGGACTACGAGCAGTACTTC.

Many counts were recorded for this clonotype. This rearrangement joins TRBV6-1 to TRBJ2-5; D unclear. The CDR3 contains 15 residues. Trimming left V 7 bases short and J 2 bases short, with 17 bases between. Germline-derived CDR1 and CDR2 are MNHNS and SASEGT. This chain's CDR3 is CASNPDPPFQETQYF. The CDR3 nucleotides are TGTGCCAGCAACCCGGACCCCCCATTTCAAGAGACCCAGTACTTC.

This chain links TRBV12-3 or TRBV12-4 with TRBJ2-7, with a possible D match to TRBD2 (5 bases). V gave up 1 base and J gave up 6 bases, with 16 bases separating them. CDR3 length: 15 residues. For the CDR3, the DNA is TGTGCCAGCAGTTTAGGGTATACGACTAAATCCGAGCAGTACTTC. It encodes CASSLGYTTKSEQYF.

In this sample, this clonotype turned up a few times. The chain couples TRBV4-1 to TRBJ1-3, with a tentative D call TRBD1 (6 bases). In germline, CDR1 is MGHRA, CDR2 YSYEKL. CDR3 size: 16 residues. With 1 base removed from V and 0 bases from J, the gap between germline ends came to 10 bases. CDR3 in DNA: TGCGCCAGCAGCCAAGGTGGGGGCCACTCTGGAAACACCATATATTTT. Its translation: CASSQGGGHSGNTIYF.

The chain is built from TRBV4-2 and TRBJ2-2; 7 nucleotides line up with TRBD2. V lost 3 bases to trimming and J lost 5 bases; unmatched junction nucleotides: 6. Germline values: CDR1 LGHNA, CDR2 YNFKEQ. This CDR3 has 15 amino acids. In nucleotides, the CDR3 is TGTGCCAGCAGCCACGTTTTCGGGGGGACCGGGGAGCTGTTTTTT. Its protein is CASSHVFGGTGELFF.